This TCR beta chain was retrieved from a study of circulating and synovial CD4+ cells in juvenile arthritis. Study-level points and caveats: CPL versus bulk CD4 samples: T cell genome counts differed by at least an order of magnitude.

The junction had 10 bases not matched to a gene; V was cut back by 4 bases and J by 6 bases. The V gene's germline CDR1 is SGHNT and CDR2 YYREEE (reference sequence). CDR3 size: 14 residues. The protocol was immunoSEQ multiplex PCR, while the TCRdb copy is restricted to in-frame clones and leaves out a portion. This table has 25,000 to 35,000 clones, around 95% appearing once. Turning to this clone: What it binds is unknown.

The chain carries TRBV5-4 and TRBJ2-7, with TRBD2 matching 7 bases. The clonotype originates from a human donor with juvenile idiopathic arthritis. The sequenced sample was CD4+ T cells from blood. In DNA, the CDR3 is TGTGCCAGCAGCCATACTAGCGTCGGTCCCGAGCAGTACTTC. This translates into CASSHTSVGPEQYF.